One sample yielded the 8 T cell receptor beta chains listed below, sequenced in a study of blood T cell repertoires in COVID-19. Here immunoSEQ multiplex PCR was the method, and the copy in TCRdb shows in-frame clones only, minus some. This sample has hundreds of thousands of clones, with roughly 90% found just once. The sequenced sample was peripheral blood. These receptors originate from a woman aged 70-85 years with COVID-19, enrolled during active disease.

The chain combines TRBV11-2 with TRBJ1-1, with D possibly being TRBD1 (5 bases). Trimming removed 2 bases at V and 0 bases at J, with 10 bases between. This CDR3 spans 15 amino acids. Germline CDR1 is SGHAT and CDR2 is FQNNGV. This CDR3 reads CASSLIDSMNTEAFF. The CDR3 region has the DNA TGTGCCAGCAGCTTAATAGACAGCATGAACACTGAAGCTTTCTTT.

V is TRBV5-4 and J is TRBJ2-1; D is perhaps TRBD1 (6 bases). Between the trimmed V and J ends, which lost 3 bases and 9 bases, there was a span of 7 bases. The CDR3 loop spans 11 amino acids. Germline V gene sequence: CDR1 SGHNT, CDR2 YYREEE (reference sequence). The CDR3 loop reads CASSSGAEQFF. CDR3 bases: TGTGCCAGCAGCTCAGGGGCTGAGCAGTTCTTC.

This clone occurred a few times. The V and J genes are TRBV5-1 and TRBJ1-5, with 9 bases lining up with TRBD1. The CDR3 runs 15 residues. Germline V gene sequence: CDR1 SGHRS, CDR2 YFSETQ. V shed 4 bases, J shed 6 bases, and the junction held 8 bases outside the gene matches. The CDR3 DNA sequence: TGCGCCAGCAGCCCAACCGGGACAGGGAGTCAGCCCCAGCATTTT. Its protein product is CASSPTGTGSQPQHF.

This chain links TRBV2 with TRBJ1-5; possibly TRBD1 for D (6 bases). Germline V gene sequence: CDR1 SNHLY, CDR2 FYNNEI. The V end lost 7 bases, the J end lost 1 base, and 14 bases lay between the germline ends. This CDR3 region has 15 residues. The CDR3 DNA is TGTGCCAGCAATCGGGAGGGGGTCAGCAATCAGCCCCAGCATTTT. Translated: CASNREGVSNQPQHF.

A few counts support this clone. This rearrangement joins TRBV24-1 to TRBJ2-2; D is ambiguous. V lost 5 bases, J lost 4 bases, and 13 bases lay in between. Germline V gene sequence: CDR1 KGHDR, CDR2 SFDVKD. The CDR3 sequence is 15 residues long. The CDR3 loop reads CATSAPDRGTGELFF. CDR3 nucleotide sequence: TGTGCCACCAGTGCTCCTGACCGAGGCACCGGGGAGCTGTTTTTT.

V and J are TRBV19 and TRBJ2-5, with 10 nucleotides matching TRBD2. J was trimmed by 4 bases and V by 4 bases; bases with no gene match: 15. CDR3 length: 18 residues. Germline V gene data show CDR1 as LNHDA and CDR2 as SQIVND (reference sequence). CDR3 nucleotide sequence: TGTGCCAGTAGTACTCCGCGAAATTCCGGGACTAGCGCAGAGACCCAGTACTTC. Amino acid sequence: CASSTPRNSGTSAETQYF.

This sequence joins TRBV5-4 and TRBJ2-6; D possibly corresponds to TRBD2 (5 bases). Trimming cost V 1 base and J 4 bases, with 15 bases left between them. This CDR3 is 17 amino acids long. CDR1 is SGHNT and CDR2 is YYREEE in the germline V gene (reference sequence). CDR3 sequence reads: CASSLRVTSGGANVLTF. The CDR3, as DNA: TGTGCCAGCAGCTTGAGGGTAACTTCGGGAGGGGCCAACGTCCTGACTTTC. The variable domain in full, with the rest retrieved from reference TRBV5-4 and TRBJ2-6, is ETGVTQSPTHLIKTRGQQVTLRCSSQSGHNTVSWYQQALGQGPQFIFQYYREEENGRGNFPPRFSGLQFPNYSSELNVNALELDDSALYLCASSLRVTSGGANVLTFGAGSRLTVL.

Here the CDR3 reads CAWTGGLEQYF. The CDR3 nucleotides are TGTGCCTGGACAGGGGGCCTCGAGCAGTACTTC. The chain joins TRBV30 to TRBJ2-7, with 8 bases aligning to TRBD1. Germline CDR1 GTSNPN, CDR2 SVGIG (reference sequence). V shed 4 bases, J shed 6 bases, and the junction held 2 bases outside the gene matches. The CDR3 contains 11 residues.